The TCR beta chain under discussion was sequenced for a study of blood T cell repertoires in COVID-19. Study context: Samples representing acute and convalescent COVID-19 were sourced from the United States, Italy and Spain. PBMCs, B-cell-depleted T cells, or T cells were the source of the cDNA or gDNA that made up the material.

The cohort comprised adults aged roughly 18 to 95 years residing in 20 to 30 US areas. Using immunoSEQ multiplex PCR, the repertoire was profiled, and TCRdb retains in-frame clones only, with some absent. The table includes over 150,000 clones, roughly 80% detected once. The sample comprised PBMCs or T cells enriched from blood (not recorded which). The sequence derives from a man aged 35 to 55 who had recovered from COVID-19.

The CDR3 coding sequence is TGTGCCAGCAGCTCTCAGGGATACCAAGAGACCCAGTACTTC. This translates into CASSSQGYQETQYF. The rearrangement links TRBV7-9 to TRBJ2-5, with a tentative D call TRBD1 (5 bases). This CDR3 comprises 14 residues. Germline V lookup: CDR1 SEHNR, CDR2 FQNEAQ (reference sequence). Trimming left V 4 bases short and J 0 bases short, with 9 bases between.